This T cell receptor beta chain is drawn from a study of T cells after yellow fever vaccination. Trimming removed 6 bases from V and 9 bases from J; junction bases left unmatched: 9. This CDR3 comprises 13 residues. Germline V gene data show CDR1 as DFQATT and CDR2 as SNEGSKA (reference sequence). This clonotype was seen a few times. In TCRdb, the 5' RACE reads were re-called with MiXCR into one record per CDR3 protein. The sample includes around 590,000 distinct CDR3 sequences, 9% to 15% of them seen just once. The chain carries TRBV20-1 and TRBJ2-1; 9 nucleotides align to TRBD2. This TCR came from a man between 25 and 39 years old who received the YFV17D yellow fever vaccine. The material sequenced was PBMCs, taken on the day of the yellow fever booster vaccination. This CDR3 is CSARGGRGTEQFF. CDR3 DNA sequence: TGCAGTGCAAGGGGCGGGAGGGGCACTGAGCAGTTCTTC.